Detailed here is one T cell receptor beta chain. Primers used in a second PCR of about 7 to 11 cycles were a sample-barcoded 5' primer and a J-beta primer mix. Each cDNA molecule was tagged by a template-switch adaptor with 12 random nucleotides. From the 5' RACE reads, TCRdb called clonotypes with MiXCR, one entry per CDR3 protein. The sample yields roughly 1,800,000 distinct CDR3 sequences, around half seen once. This entry is derived from a study of blood T cells in healthy people across ages. The germline V gene encodes CDR1 MDHEN and CDR2 SYDVKM. This CDR3 has 12 amino acids. The ends were cut back, 6 bases at V and 6 bases at J, with 9 bases in the middle.

This clonotype was sampled from a middle-aged woman in good health. The chain recombines TRBV28 with TRBJ2-4; possibly TRBD1 for D (6 bases). The sequenced sample consisted of blood. In DNA form, the CDR3 reads TGTGCCAGCAGGTCAGGGGTAAACATTCAGTACTTC. The encoded protein is CASRSGVNIQYF.